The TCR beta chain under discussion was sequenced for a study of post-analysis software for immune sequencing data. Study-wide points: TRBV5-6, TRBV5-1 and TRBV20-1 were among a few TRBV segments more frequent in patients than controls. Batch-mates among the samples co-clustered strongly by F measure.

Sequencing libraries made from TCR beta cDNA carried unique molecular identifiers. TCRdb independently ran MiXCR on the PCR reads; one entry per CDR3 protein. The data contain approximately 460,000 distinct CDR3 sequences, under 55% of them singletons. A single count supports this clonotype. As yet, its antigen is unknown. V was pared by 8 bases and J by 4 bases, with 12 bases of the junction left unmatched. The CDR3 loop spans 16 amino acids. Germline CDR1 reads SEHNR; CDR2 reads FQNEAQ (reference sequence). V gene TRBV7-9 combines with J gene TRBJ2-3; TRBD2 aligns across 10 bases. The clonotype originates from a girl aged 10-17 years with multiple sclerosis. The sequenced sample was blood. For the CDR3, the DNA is TGTGCCAGCTCGCTGTTCGTAGCGGGGGGTGCAGATACGCAGTATTTT. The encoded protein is CASSLFVAGGADTQYF.